The rows below give T cell receptor beta chains drawn from one sample of a study of cytomegalovirus exposure and HLA in healthy donors. Sequencing was performed with immunoSEQ multiplex PCR; in TCRdb, only in-frame clones are kept and a portion is missing. The table lists some 270,000 clones, about nine tenths of them singletons. The sample was PBMCs. Receptors originate from a girl aged 2 to 10 in good health and CMV-seronegative. The CDR3 runs from the conserved cysteine through the conserved F or W. Each record gives: J gene, D gene, clone size, CDR3 length, V gene, CDR3 DNA, CDR3 protein. A D gene is named only where the DNA matches it firmly. Part of the rows lack a size; the others show once, few, many or a class for expanded clones.

J gene: TRBJ1-5
D gene: NA
clone size: NA
CDR3 length: 13
V gene: TRBV5-6
CDR3 DNA: TGTGCCAGCAGCTTCGGACAGACTCAGCCCCAGCATTTT
CDR3 protein: CASSFGQTQPQHF

J gene: TRBJ1-4
D gene: NA
clone size: NA
CDR3 length: 13
V gene: TRBV5-1
CDR3 DNA: TGCGCCAGCAGCAGGAGACCGGCAGCCGAACTGTTTTTT
CDR3 protein: CASSRRPAAELFF

J gene: TRBJ2-7
D gene: TRBD2
clone size: NA
CDR3 length: 14
V gene: TRBV29-1
CDR3 DNA: TGCAGCGTTGAATGGGCTAGCGGGAGCTACGAGCAGTACTTC
CDR3 protein: CSVEWASGSYEQYF

J gene: TRBJ1-4
D gene: NA
clone size: NA
CDR3 length: 17
V gene: TRBV11-2
CDR3 DNA: TGTGCCAGCAGCGCGACCGGTCGGGGAGGCGAGGCGTGGGAACTGTTTTTT
CDR3 protein: CASSATGRGGEAWELFF

J gene: TRBJ2-7
D gene: TRBD2
clone size: NA
CDR3 length: 19
V gene: TRBV7-9
CDR3 DNA: TGTTCCAGCAGCTTAGTTGGTTGGCGTTCGACTAGCGGGAGTTACGAGCAGTACTTC
CDR3 protein: CSSSLVGWRSTSGSYEQYF

J gene: TRBJ1-3
D gene: NA
clone size: NA
CDR3 length: 15
V gene: TRBV6-5
CDR3 DNA: TGTGCCAGCAGTTACGAGAGAGCCTCTGGAAACACCATATATTTT
CDR3 protein: CASSYERASGNTIYF

J gene: TRBJ2-3
D gene: NA
clone size: NA
CDR3 length: 12
V gene: TRBV6-5
CDR3 DNA: TGTGCCAGCATGTCAAGGGAGGATACGCAGTATTTT
CDR3 protein: CASMSREDTQYF

J gene: TRBJ2-2
D gene: TRBD1
clone size: NA
CDR3 length: 16
V gene: TRBV9
CDR3 DNA: TGTGCCAGCAGCGTTTCCGGGCAGGGGGCAACCGGGGAGCTGTTTTTT
CDR3 protein: CASSVSGQGATGELFF

J gene: TRBJ1-1
D gene: NA
clone size: NA
CDR3 length: 13
V gene: TRBV4-2
CDR3 DNA: TGTGCCAGCAGCCCCCTGGAACAGTATGAAGCTTTCTTT
CDR3 protein: CASSPLEQYEAFF

J gene: TRBJ2-5
D gene: NA
clone size: NA
CDR3 length: 14
V gene: TRBV28
CDR3 DNA: TGTGCCAGCAGTTTATTGGGACTGGAAGAGACCCAGTACTTC
CDR3 protein: CASSLLGLEETQYF

J gene: TRBJ2-5
D gene: TRBD2
clone size: NA
CDR3 length: 17
V gene: TRBV7-9
CDR3 DNA: TGTGCCAGCAGCCTCCCGACTAGCGGGGGGGCTCAAGAGACCCAGTACTTC
CDR3 protein: CASSLPTSGGAQETQYF

J gene: TRBJ2-7
D gene: TRBD2
clone size: NA
CDR3 length: 18
V gene: TRBV11-2
CDR3 DNA: TGTGCCAGCAGCTCTCCGCGGGGGGAACTAGCGGGAGACTACGAGCAGTACTTC
CDR3 protein: CASSSPRGELAGDYEQYF

J gene: TRBJ2-5
D gene: TRBD1
clone size: NA
CDR3 length: 17
V gene: TRBV18
CDR3 DNA: TGTGCCAGCTCACCACTGCGACAGGGGGCGTCGGGAGAGACCCAGTACTTC
CDR3 protein: CASSPLRQGASGETQYF

J gene: TRBJ2-7
D gene: NA
clone size: NA
CDR3 length: 14
V gene: TRBV7-8
CDR3 DNA: TGTGCCAGCAGCCAGCACAGGGAGCTCAACGAGCAGTACTTC
CDR3 protein: CASSQHRELNEQYF

J gene: TRBJ1-5
D gene: TRBD1
clone size: NA
CDR3 length: 14
V gene: TRBV6-6
CDR3 DNA: TGTGCCAGCAAGACAGGGTATAGCAATCAGCCCCAGCATTTT
CDR3 protein: CASKTGYSNQPQHF

J gene: TRBJ1-4
D gene: NA
clone size: once
CDR3 length: 17
V gene: TRBV9
CDR3 DNA: TGTGCCAGCAGCGTAGCTCGACAGGTCTCAACTAATGAAAAACTGTTTTTT
CDR3 protein: CASSVARQVSTNEKLFF

J gene: TRBJ1-3
D gene: NA
clone size: once
CDR3 length: 14
V gene: TRBV14
CDR3 DNA: TGTGCCAGCAGCCAGCGAGGATCTGGAAACACCATATATTTT
CDR3 protein: CASSQRGSGNTIYF

J gene: TRBJ1-4
D gene: NA
clone size: NA
CDR3 length: 16
V gene: TRBV25-1
CDR3 DNA: TGTGCCAGCAGTGAGTTCACAGGGCTTACTAATGAAAAACTGTTTTTT
CDR3 protein: CASSEFTGLTNEKLFF

J gene: TRBJ1-6
D gene: TRBD1
clone size: once
CDR3 length: 15
V gene: TRBV6-5
CDR3 DNA: TGTGCCAGCAGTTACGACAGGGTTGAGAATTCACCCCTCCACTTT
CDR3 protein: CASSYDRVENSPLHF

J gene: TRBJ1-3
D gene: NA
clone size: NA
CDR3 length: 11
V gene: TRBV20-1
CDR3 DNA: TGCAGTGCTAGACAGGGAAACACCATATATTTT
CDR3 protein: CSARQGNTIYF

J gene: TRBJ2-7
D gene: TRBD2
clone size: NA
CDR3 length: 14
V gene: TRBV5-1
CDR3 DNA: TGCGCCAGCAGTCGTGGACTAGCTGTAGACGAGCAGTACTTC
CDR3 protein: CASSRGLAVDEQYF

J gene: TRBJ1-2
D gene: NA
clone size: NA
CDR3 length: 12
V gene: TRBV11-2
CDR3 DNA: TGTGCCAGCAGCCCCCAGGGCTATGGCTACACCTTC
CDR3 protein: CASSPQGYGYTF

J gene: TRBJ2-1
D gene: NA
clone size: few
CDR3 length: 15
V gene: TRBV5-1
CDR3 DNA: TGCGCCAGCAGCTTGGCGTCAGGCGGGTACAATGAGCAGTTCTTC
CDR3 protein: CASSLASGGYNEQFF

J gene: TRBJ2-2
D gene: TRBD1
clone size: NA
CDR3 length: 15
V gene: TRBV28
CDR3 DNA: TGTGCCAGCAGTGAACAGGGGGCTTCCACCGGGGAGCTGTTTTTT
CDR3 protein: CASSEQGASTGELFF

J gene: TRBJ2-3
D gene: TRBD2
clone size: NA
CDR3 length: 17
V gene: TRBV2
CDR3 DNA: TGTGCCAGCAGTGAGTTTATGGCGGGAGGGACCTCAGATACGCAGTATTTT
CDR3 protein: CASSEFMAGGTSDTQYF

J gene: TRBJ2-1
D gene: TRBD1
clone size: NA
CDR3 length: 15
V gene: TRBV6-5
CDR3 DNA: TGTGCCAGCAGTTACGGGGGACAGGGATGGAATGAGCAGTTCTTC
CDR3 protein: CASSYGGQGWNEQFF

J gene: TRBJ1-1
D gene: TRBD1
clone size: NA
CDR3 length: 14
V gene: TRBV7-9
CDR3 DNA: TGTGCCAGCAGCTCGGACAGGGGGCTCTGGGAAGCTTTCTTT
CDR3 protein: CASSSDRGLWEAFF

J gene: TRBJ1-3
D gene: NA
clone size: few
CDR3 length: 16
V gene: TRBV5-4
CDR3 DNA: TGTGCCAGCAGCTGCCGGGGGGCGAGCTCTGGAAACACCATATATTTT
CDR3 protein: CASSCRGASSGNTIYF

J gene: TRBJ1-2
D gene: TRBD1
clone size: NA
CDR3 length: 17
V gene: TRBV10-2
CDR3 DNA: TGCGCCAGCAGTGCCCTTCGTCTCTCGGGACAGAGCTATGGCTACACCTTC
CDR3 protein: CASSALRLSGQSYGYTF

J gene: TRBJ2-7
D gene: TRBD1
clone size: NA
CDR3 length: 17
V gene: TRBV4-2
CDR3 DNA: TGTGCCAGCAGCCAACCTCGGGGAGGACAGGGCTCCTACGAGCAGTACTTC
CDR3 protein: CASSQPRGGQGSYEQYF

J gene: TRBJ1-6
D gene: NA
clone size: NA
CDR3 length: 14
V gene: TRBV5-6
CDR3 DNA: TGTGCCAGCAGCTTGAGGAGGGTTGGATCACCCCTCCACTTT
CDR3 protein: CASSLRRVGSPLHF

J gene: TRBJ2-5
D gene: TRBD2
clone size: NA
CDR3 length: 17
V gene: TRBV9
CDR3 DNA: TGTGCCAGCAGCGTAGCTCCTAGCGGGAAGTACCAAGAGACCCAGTACTTC
CDR3 protein: CASSVAPSGKYQETQYF

J gene: TRBJ2-3
D gene: TRBD2
clone size: NA
CDR3 length: 17
V gene: TRBV10-3
CDR3 DNA: TGTGCCATCAGTGACAGACCACCTAGCGGGGGGGCAGATACGCAGTATTTT
CDR3 protein: CAISDRPPSGGADTQYF

J gene: TRBJ1-1
D gene: NA
clone size: NA
CDR3 length: 14
V gene: TRBV30
CDR3 DNA: TGTGCCTGGAGTGTTGCGGGGCAGCCGCTGGGGGCTTTCTTT
CDR3 protein: CAWSVAGQPLGAFF

J gene: TRBJ2-1
D gene: TRBD2
clone size: NA
CDR3 length: 13
V gene: TRBV5-1
CDR3 DNA: TGCGCCAGCTCAGCGGGAGAGTTGAATGAGCAGTTCTTC
CDR3 protein: CASSAGELNEQFF

J gene: TRBJ1-1
D gene: NA
clone size: NA
CDR3 length: 15
V gene: TRBV7-8
CDR3 DNA: TGTGCCAGCAGCTTAAGTTTGTCAGGCACCACTGAAGCTTTCTTT
CDR3 protein: CASSLSLSGTTEAFF

J gene: TRBJ2-3
D gene: NA
clone size: NA
CDR3 length: 14
V gene: TRBV27
CDR3 DNA: TGTGCCAGCAGGGAGGGAGAACCCACAGATACGCAGTATTTT
CDR3 protein: CASREGEPTDTQYF

J gene: TRBJ2-7
D gene: NA
clone size: NA
CDR3 length: 13
V gene: TRBV27
CDR3 DNA: TGTGCCAGCAGTTTTAATCTCTACTACGAGCAGTACTTC
CDR3 protein: CASSFNLYYEQYF

J gene: TRBJ1-6
D gene: TRBD1
clone size: NA
CDR3 length: 14
V gene: TRBV30
CDR3 DNA: TGTGCCTGGAGCGCCAGGGGGCGAAATTCACCCCTCCACTTT
CDR3 protein: CAWSARGRNSPLHF

J gene: TRBJ2-7
D gene: NA
clone size: NA
CDR3 length: 15
V gene: TRBV5-4
CDR3 DNA: TGTGCCAGCAGCTTGGCGGGGGTCCCCCCCTACGAGCAGTACTTC
CDR3 protein: CASSLAGVPPYEQYF

J gene: TRBJ2-7
D gene: NA
clone size: NA
CDR3 length: 16
V gene: TRBV4-1
CDR3 DNA: TGCGCCAGCAGCCAAGGTTTGGGGGCAGCGACCTACGAGCAGTACTTC
CDR3 protein: CASSQGLGAATYEQYF

J gene: TRBJ2-3
D gene: TRBD1
clone size: NA
CDR3 length: 15
V gene: TRBV6-6
CDR3 DNA: TGTGCCAGCAGTTCCGGACAGGGTAGCACAGATACGCAGTATTTT
CDR3 protein: CASSSGQGSTDTQYF